This T cell receptor beta chain was obtained from a study of T-cell reconstitution after alpha-beta-depleted transplantation in children. Library preparation (for TCRbeta) was performed with unique molecular identifiers. TCRdb re-derived calls from the PCR reads in MiXCR, one entry per CDR3 protein. The sample shows 250,000 or so distinct CDR3 sequences, less than 9% of them seen only once. CDR3 size: 14 residues. J was trimmed by 11 bases and V by 7 bases; bases with no gene match: 15. This material consisted of PBMCs, mostly from graft donor cells, taken 180 days after TCRalphabeta/CD19-depleted stem cell transplant. The TCR was taken from a male patient between 5 and 17 years old who had a stem cell transplant for acute lymphoblastic leukemia, so the T cells may come from the graft donor. V gene TRBV12-3 or TRBV12-4 combines with J gene TRBJ1-1; 8 positions match TRBD1. The CDR3 spells CASTSDRGPLTAFF. The CDR3 coding sequence is TGTGCCAGCACCTCCGACAGGGGCCCCTTAACGGCTTTCTTT.